A single T cell receptor beta chain is shown here with its context. This same CDR3 is encoded by further DNA sequences in the sample. These data come from a study of shared clonotypes between healthy human individuals. Study summary: A couple of female and a few male donors aged 18 to 49 were enrolled. Three plates were used per donor for CD4 naive, three for CD4 memory, two for CD8 naive and one for CD8 memory.

CD4+ cells were split into CD45RA+ naive and CD45RA-negative memory subsets. It was at deep level that the assay was run. Data came from immunoSEQ multiplex PCR; TCRdb stores just in-frame clones and leaves some out. The data hold approximately 2.5 million clones, with around nine tenths observed a single time. Sequencing was done on a sample of naive CD4+ T cells sorted from blood. The subset: CD45RA+ positively selected. This TCR was recovered from a man between 18 and 29 years old in good health.

CDR3 sequence reads: CASSYRGSSYEQYF. The DNA of the CDR3 is TGTGCCAGCAGTTATAGGGGGTCCTCTTACGAGCAGTACTTC. The rearrangement uses TRBV6-6 and TRBJ2-7; D might be TRBD1 (6 bases). CDR1 and CDR2 from the germline V gene are MNHNY and SVGAGI (reference sequence). V was shortened by 3 bases and J by 4 bases, with 13 bases between the two germline ends. The CDR3 loop spans 14 amino acids.